The 5 T cell receptor beta chains in this list originate from one sample, sequenced in a study of T cell repertoires in cytomegalovirus infection. TCRdb re-called the reads with MiXCR, one entry per CDR3 protein. Here the sample spans fewer than 950,000 distinct CDR3 sequences, around a third being singletons. Their target antigens are unknown. The source material was cultured CD8+ T cells from PBMCs, sampled from culture after CMV antigen stimulation. These TCRs come from a human donor in good health (CMV status not recorded). Some clones in this sample may be carry-over from other donors' samples.

Regarding this clonotype: This may be a read error, as it is one base from a much larger clone. Because the CDR3 is missing its conserved closing phenylalanine or tryptophan, this is likely a read error. The genes are TRBV7-2 and TRBJ2-1; D might be TRBD2 (7 bases). The CDR3 sequence is 19 residues long. V lost 6 bases, J lost 0 bases, and 24 bases lay in between. Germline CDR1 is SGHTA and CDR2 is FQGNSA. The CDR3 coding sequence is TGTGCCAGCAGTATTAGATGGGAGGGGGTCTTGAGCTCCTACAATGAGCAGTTCTTG. This translates into CASSIRWEGVLSSYNEQFL.

In the case of this clonotype: This could be a read error, since a much larger clone is one nucleotide away. The V call is TRBV7-2, the J call TRBJ1-5; D remains unclear. This CDR3 spans 16 amino acids. Germline V lookup: CDR1 SGHTA, CDR2 FQGNSA. The CDR3 protein is CASSPTRRGSNQPRHF. CDR3 bases: TGTGCCAGCAGCCCAACCCGGCGGGGTAGCAATCAGCCCCGGCATTTT. Together with reference TRBV7-2 and TRBJ1-5, the CDR3 gives the full variable domain: GAGVSQSPSNKVTEKGKDVELRCDPISGHTALYWYRQSLGQGLEFLIYFQGNSAPDKSGLPSDRFSAERTGGSVSTLTIQRTQQEDSAVYLCASSPTRRGSNQPRHFGDGTRLSIL.

The chain employs TRBV28 and TRBJ2-5; D is unresolved. CDR1 is MDHEN, CDR2 SYDVKM, per germline. The CDR3 sequence is 14 residues long. Trimming pared 3 bases from V and 5 bases from J, leaving 13 bases between. The CDR3 region is CASSFPQSVETQYF. Written as DNA, the CDR3 is TGTGCCAGCAGTTTCCCACAGTCGGTGGAGACCCAGTACTTC.

This rearrangement joins TRBV4-2 to TRBJ2-3, with a possible D match to TRBD1 (6 bases). CDR1 is LGHNA, CDR2 YNFKEQ, per germline. V was pared by 7 bases and J by 4 bases, with 15 bases between. The CDR3 sequence is 14 residues long. The CDR3 here is CASNLLGAADTQYF. As DNA, the CDR3 is TGTGCCAGCAACCTGTTGGGGGCGGCAGATACGCAGTATTTT.

The rearrangement links TRBV27 to TRBJ1-5, with unresolved D. CDR1 and CDR2 (germline): MNHEY, SMNVEV (reference sequence). The CDR3 length is 14 residues. Trimming left V 8 bases short and J 0 bases short, with 11 bases between. The CDR3 loop reads CASGGLTSNQPQHF. CDR3 sequence (DNA): TGTGCCAGCGGCGGCCTTACTAGCAATCAGCCCCAGCATTTT.